This T cell receptor beta chain emerged from a study of neurological immune-mediated disorders. Germline V gene sequence: CDR1 SGHRS, CDR2 YFSETQ. V was cut by 2 bases and J by 4 bases, with 13 bases left in between. The CDR3 loop spans 14 amino acids. As for the cDNA, it was generated by 5'RACE with 10-nucleotide random UMIs. A single record per CDR3 protein comes from TCRdb applying MiXCR to the 5' RACE reads. The top ten clones hold roughly 12% of a sample with roughly 38,000 distinct CDR3 sequences, roughly 2.5% of them seen once. Where libraries were unsorted, they were derived from 2 million PBMCs stored at -80 degrees C. This clonotype was detected many times.

Material: PBMCs. This rearrangement joins TRBV5-1 to TRBJ2-7; the D gene is possibly TRBD1 (6 bases). This TCR came from a young man with multiple sclerosis. Here the CDR3 DNA reads TGCGCCAGCAGCTTCCTGACAGGTTCTTACGAGCAGTACTTC. This translates into CASSFLTGSYEQYF.